This is a list of T cell receptor beta chains from one sample in a study of early T cells in non-severe SARS-CoV-2 infection. MiXCR, run by TCRdb on the 5' RACE reads, gives a single entry per CDR3 protein. The data contain about 30,000 distinct CDR3 sequences, 3.5% to 5.5% of them singletons. The source material was whole blood, sampled at baseline. These receptors originate from an adult who was a healthcare worker with PCR-confirmed SARS-CoV-2 infection or an uninfected control (not recorded which). The CDR3 runs from the conserved cysteine through the conserved F or W. Each record gives: CDR3 DNA, CDR3 protein, J gene, D gene, clone size, V gene. D genes are given only for firm matches. Rows may omit the clone size; those that give it use once, few, many or a size class.

cdr3_nt: TGTGCCAGCAGCTCCCGACGGAACACTGAAGCTTTCTTT
cdr3_aa: CASSSRRNTEAFF
j_call: TRBJ1-1
d_call: NA
clone_size: many
v_call: TRBV7-8

cdr3_nt: TGTGCCAGCGGGGACCCGTCCTACGAGCAGTACTTC
cdr3_aa: CASGDPSYEQYF
j_call: TRBJ2-7
d_call: NA
clone_size: few
v_call: TRBV19

cdr3_nt: TGCAGTGCTCGGTCCTCGCTTGAGCAGTTCTTC
cdr3_aa: CSARSSLEQFF
j_call: TRBJ2-1
d_call: NA
clone_size: many
v_call: TRBV20-1

cdr3_nt: TGTGCCAGCAGTAAGGGACTAGCGGGGAACACAGATACGCAGTATTTT
cdr3_aa: CASSKGLAGNTDTQYF
j_call: TRBJ2-3
d_call: TRBD2
clone_size: many
v_call: TRBV6-5

cdr3_nt: TGTGCCAGTCGGACAGAAAGCGGGGAGACCCAGTACTTC
cdr3_aa: CASRTESGETQYF
j_call: TRBJ2-5
d_call: NA
clone_size: many
v_call: TRBV19

cdr3_nt: TGTGCCAGCAGTTTTTCCAGGGACATCTATGGCTACACCTTC
cdr3_aa: CASSFSRDIYGYTF
j_call: TRBJ1-2
d_call: NA
clone_size: many
v_call: TRBV12-3/TRBV12-4

cdr3_nt: TGTGCCAGCAGCCCTTCCATCAGGGAGCAGTTCTTC
cdr3_aa: CASSPSIREQFF
j_call: TRBJ2-1
d_call: NA
clone_size: many
v_call: TRBV9

cdr3_nt: TGTGCCAGCAGATTCTCCTGGGGGGCGGGACAGGAGAAGTCCCAGTACTTC
cdr3_aa: CASRFSWGAGQEKSQYF
j_call: TRBJ2-5
d_call: TRBD1
clone_size: many
v_call: TRBV2

cdr3_nt: TGCAGCGGCAGGGGGCCCGGGGAGCTGTTTTTT
cdr3_aa: CSGRGPGELFF
j_call: TRBJ2-2
d_call: TRBD1
clone_size: NA
v_call: TRBV29-1

cdr3_nt: TGTGCCAGCAGCCCCCGGTGGGGCAACTATGGCTACACCTTC
cdr3_aa: CASSPRWGNYGYTF
j_call: TRBJ1-2
d_call: NA
clone_size: many
v_call: TRBV5-5

cdr3_nt: TGTGCCAGCAGTGCTATAGCGGGAGGTTCCGATACGCAGTATTTT
cdr3_aa: CASSAIAGGSDTQYF
j_call: TRBJ2-3
d_call: TRBD2
clone_size: many
v_call: TRBV3-1

cdr3_nt: TGTGCCAGCAGCGAAAGAGGCGGGACGGACTATGGCTACACCTTC
cdr3_aa: CASSERGGTDYGYTF
j_call: TRBJ1-2
d_call: NA
clone_size: many
v_call: TRBV4-2

cdr3_nt: TGTGCCAGCAGTTACGGGACCGACAGGGGAGCCCCCCAGCAAGAGACCCAGTACTTC
cdr3_aa: CASSYGTDRGAPQQETQYF
j_call: TRBJ2-5
d_call: TRBD1
clone_size: many
v_call: TRBV6-6

cdr3_nt: TGTGCCAGCAGCCCGGAGGACAGGGGGCTAGTCGGGGAGCTGTTTTTT
cdr3_aa: CASSPEDRGLVGELFF
j_call: TRBJ2-2
d_call: TRBD1
clone_size: many
v_call: TRBV7-3

cdr3_nt: TGTGCCACCAGCGACAACTCCTACGAGCAGTACTTC
cdr3_aa: CATSDNSYEQYF
j_call: TRBJ2-7
d_call: NA
clone_size: many
v_call: TRBV19

cdr3_nt: TGTGCCAGCCTACCGGGAACAGATACGCAGTATTTT
cdr3_aa: CASLPGTDTQYF
j_call: TRBJ2-3
d_call: NA
clone_size: few
v_call: TRBV7-2

cdr3_nt: TGTGCCAGCAGCCGGCCGGGTTTGAACACCGGGGAGCTGTTTTTT
cdr3_aa: CASSRPGLNTGELFF
j_call: TRBJ2-2
d_call: NA
clone_size: many
v_call: TRBV2

cdr3_nt: TGCGCCAGCAGCCAAGATCTAGAAGACAACCAAGAGACCCAGTACTTC
cdr3_aa: CASSQDLEDNQETQYF
j_call: TRBJ2-5
d_call: NA
clone_size: medium-sized
v_call: TRBV4-3

cdr3_nt: TGTGCCAGCAGGCCCCGAGGGGACAGGGGATCAGATACGCAGTATTTT
cdr3_aa: CASRPRGDRGSDTQYF
j_call: TRBJ2-3
d_call: TRBD1
clone_size: many
v_call: TRBV7-2

cdr3_nt: TGTGCCAGCAGTTCCTCACAGGGGGACGGGGGGCAGTACTTC
cdr3_aa: CASSSSQGDGGQYF
j_call: TRBJ2-7
d_call: TRBD1
clone_size: NA
v_call: TRBV27

cdr3_nt: TGTGCCAGCAGCCAAGTGGGGACAGGGGTACGCGAGCAGTACTTC
cdr3_aa: CASSQVGTGVREQYF
j_call: TRBJ2-7
d_call: TRBD1
clone_size: many
v_call: TRBV14

cdr3_nt: TGTGCCAGCAGCCAAGAGGGACGGCTAGCGGGAATTGAGCAGTTCTTC
cdr3_aa: CASSQEGRLAGIEQFF
j_call: TRBJ2-1
d_call: TRBD2
clone_size: few
v_call: TRBV4-2

cdr3_nt: TGTGCCAGCAGCGGGGCAGGGCCTTCCTACGAGCAGTACTTC
cdr3_aa: CASSGAGPSYEQYF
j_call: TRBJ2-7
d_call: NA
clone_size: many
v_call: TRBV9

cdr3_nt: TGCAGCGTTGGGTACAGGGCGTACGAGCAGTACTTC
cdr3_aa: CSVGYRAYEQYF
j_call: TRBJ2-7
d_call: NA
clone_size: many
v_call: TRBV29-1

cdr3_nt: TGTGCCAGCAGCTTAGGACGGGGGGGCCTGAGTGAGCAGTACTTC
cdr3_aa: CASSLGRGGLSEQYF
j_call: TRBJ2-7
d_call: TRBD2
clone_size: few
v_call: TRBV7-2

cdr3_nt: TGCGCCAGCAGAGGGGGGAATACGCAGTATTTT
cdr3_aa: CASRGGNTQYF
j_call: TRBJ2-3
d_call: NA
clone_size: NA
v_call: TRBV10-2

cdr3_nt: TGCAGCGTTGAAGCCGTCAGGGTGGGGCCCTATGGCTACACCTTC
cdr3_aa: CSVEAVRVGPYGYTF
j_call: TRBJ1-2
d_call: NA
clone_size: many
v_call: TRBV29-1